This T cell receptor beta chain was recorded in a study of blood T cell repertoires in COVID-19. Produced via immunoSEQ multiplex PCR; TCRdb's table is partial and in-frame only. The sample holds 360,000 or so clones, about four fifths seen once. There are 17 residues in the CDR3. The V gene end was trimmed by 5 bases and the J gene end by 9 bases; junction bases not matched to a gene: 11. CDR1 and CDR2 from the germline V gene are SGHAT and FQNNGV. Either two negative PCRs, clearance, or symptom resolution qualified Cohort 3 donors as recovered. V usage is TRBV11-2 and J usage is TRBJ2-1; TRBD2 matches 15 bases. The sequence was obtained from a woman aged 50 to 60 who had recovered from COVID-19. The specimen was PBMCs or T cells enriched from blood (not recorded which). The CDR3 loop is CASSPGLAGGPQGEQFF. Written as DNA, the CDR3 is TGTGCCAGCAGCCCCGGACTAGCGGGAGGGCCTCAGGGTGAGCAGTTCTTC.